This T cell receptor (beta chain) appears in the sequencing data of a study of T cells expressing NK-cell markers. Looking at the study overall: Researchers got TCR beta repertoires out of sorted CD3+CD56+NKG2C+, CD3+CD56+NKG2C- and CD3+CD56-NKG2C+ T cells. HCMV serostatus: most of the eight sequenced donors positive, one negative.

Beta-chain TCR cDNA was generated via 5'RACE template switching with UMIs. From its re-call of the 5' RACE reads, TCRdb lists each CDR3 protein once, without DNA. The record lists about 260,000 distinct CDR3 sequences, of which the ten most abundant hold around 4%. CDR3 length: 14 amino acids. Germline assignment: CDR1 MNHEY and CDR2 SMNVEV (reference sequence). The TCR originated in a woman aged 18-69 years in good health. V usage is TRBV27 and J usage is TRBJ2-2; TCRdb names TRBD1, which stays unverified in the absence of DNA. The sequencing input was blood T cells: a sorted CD56 or NKG2C T cell subset, CD4+ or CD8+ T cells, or bulk PBMC T cells (not recorded which). CDR3 loop: CAVGTASNTGELFF.